The rows below give T cell receptor beta chains drawn from one sample of a study of regulatory T cells in long-lasting Graves disease. TCRdb ran MiXCR on the multiplex PCR reads and lists one entry per CDR3 protein. The repertoire consists of fewer than 350,000 distinct CDR3 sequences, with about 18% occurring once and the leading ten covering more than 30%. Here the sequenced sample was peripheral blood mononuclear cells (PBMCs), taken at new diagnosis, from a patient treated with antithyroid drugs. These TCRs come from a female donor with Graves disease. CDR3s include the opening cysteine and the closing phenylalanine or tryptophan. A D gene is named only where the DNA matches it firmly. Clone size appears in some rows only: once, few, many, or a class for an expanded clone.

J gene | D gene | V gene | clone size | CDR3 protein | CDR3 DNA
TRBJ2-7 | TRBD2 | TRBV11-2 | many | CASSPGGGLEQYF | TGTGCCAGCAGCCCGGGAGGGGGGCTAGAGCAGTACTTC
TRBJ2-1 | NA | TRBV28 | many | CASRRLGGSYNEQFF | TGTGCCAGCAGACGACTAGGGGGCTCCTACAATGAGCAGTTCTTC
TRBJ1-1 | TRBD1 | TRBV6-4 | NA | CASRRDRGFGEAFF | TGTGCCAGCAGGAGGGACAGGGGTTTTGGTGAAGCTTTCTTT
TRBJ2-5 | NA | TRBV20-1 | many | CSVSEEETQYF | TGCAGTGTTAGCGAGGAAGAGACCCAGTACTTC
TRBJ2-2 | NA | TRBV2 | many | CASSARRTHGGELFF | TGTGCCAGCAGTGCCCGGCGGACTCACGGAGGGGAGCTGTTTTTT
TRBJ2-7 | TRBD1 | TRBV19 | many | CASSPGQGPYEQYF | TGTGCCAGCTCACCCGGACAGGGGCCCTACGAGCAGTACTTC
TRBJ2-5 | TRBD2 | TRBV20-1 | many | CSAQTLAGAAETQYF | TGCAGTGCTCAGACGCTAGCGGGAGCGGCAGAGACCCAGTACTTC
TRBJ2-1 | TRBD1 | TRBV6-2/TRBV6-3 | many | CASRSGTGEYNEQFF | TGTGCCAGCAGAAGCGGGACAGGGGAGTACAATGAGCAGTTCTTC
TRBJ2-3 | NA | TRBV20-1 | few | CSARGGSDTDTQYF | TGCAGTGCTAGAGGGGGGAGCGACACAGATACGCAGTATTTT
TRBJ2-5 | TRBD2 | TRBV7-8 | few | CASSKRLADYQETQYF | TGTGCCAGCAGCAAAAGACTAGCGGACTACCAAGAGACCCAGTACTTC
TRBJ2-5 | NA | TRBV20-1 | many | CSARDHTSPRETQYF | TGCAGTGCTAGGGACCACACCTCTCCTCGAGAGACCCAGTACTTC
TRBJ1-2 | NA | TRBV12-3/TRBV12-4 | many | CASSLAQGGRGYGYTF | TGTGCCAGCAGTTTAGCGCAAGGGGGGCGCGGCTATGGCTACACCTTC
TRBJ2-7 | NA | TRBV11-2 | many | CASSFGAAGYEQYF | TGTGCCAGCAGCTTTGGGGCGGCGGGATACGAGCAGTACTTC
TRBJ2-1 | TRBD1 | TRBV20-1 | NA | CSAAGTGSYNEQFF | TGCAGTGCGGCCGGGACAGGGTCTTACAATGAGCAGTTCTTC
TRBJ2-7 | NA | TRBV11-2 | few | CASSQTLWTGRNEQYF | TGTGCCAGCAGCCAAACCCTGTGGACGGGGCGAAACGAGCAGTACTTC
TRBJ1-1 | NA | TRBV5-4 | NA | CASSSQNRAEAFF | TGTGCCAGCAGCTCGCAGAACAGGGCTGAAGCTTTCTTT
TRBJ2-1 | NA | TRBV24-1 | many | CATSDSIGTQDEQFF | TGTGCCACCAGTGATTCAATCGGGACCCAGGATGAGCAGTTCTTC
TRBJ1-4 | TRBD1 | TRBV30 | NA | CAWSLIDREDNEKLFF | TGTGCCTGGAGTCTTATCGACAGGGAAGACAATGAAAAACTGTTTTTT
TRBJ2-3 | NA | TRBV3-1 | few | CASSQGVVEAQYF | TGTGCCAGCAGCCAGGGAGTGGTAGAGGCGCAGTATTTT
TRBJ1-2 | TRBD1 | TRBV30 | many | CAWISRQGELYGYTF | TGTGCCTGGATTAGTAGACAGGGCGAGCTCTATGGCTACACCTTC
TRBJ1-1 | NA | TRBV5-5 | NA | CASSLEVAGVGGEAFF | TGTGCCAGCAGCTTGGAAGTGGCAGGGGTGGGGGGTGAAGCTTTCTTT
TRBJ2-5 | NA | TRBV28 | once | CASSDSGRPQEAQYF | TGTGCCAGCAGCGACAGTGGACGCCCCCAAGAGGCCCAGTACTTC
TRBJ2-3 | NA | TRBV11-3 | NA | CASSFGLVGSGTDTQYF | TGTGCCAGCAGCTTTGGGTTAGTGGGGTCTGGCACAGATACGCAGTATTTT
TRBJ1-4 | NA | TRBV18 | many | CASSPPGSPNEKLFF | TGTGCCAGCTCACCACCGGGGTCGCCTAATGAAAAACTGTTTTTT
TRBJ2-1 | TRBD2 | TRBV27 | many | CATKRGRLAGDREQFF | TGTGCCACCAAGAGGGGCCGGCTAGCGGGAGATCGCGAGCAGTTCTTC
TRBJ1-5 | NA | TRBV5-5 | many | CASSLSRSNQPQHF | TGTGCCAGCAGCTTAAGTCGTAGCAATCAGCCCCAGCATTTT
TRBJ2-3 | TRBD2 | TRBV7-9 | many | CASTNWGGPDADTQYF | TGTGCCAGCACCAACTGGGGGGGTCCCGACGCAGATACGCAGTATTTT
TRBJ2-7 | TRBD1 | TRBV11-2 | many | CASTPGDRSSYEQYF | TGTGCCAGCACCCCAGGGGACAGGAGCTCCTACGAGCAGTACTTC
TRBJ1-4 | NA | TRBV7-3 | many | CASSLGHNEKLFF | TGTGCCAGCAGCTTAGGACATAATGAAAAACTGTTTTTT
TRBJ2-5 | NA | TRBV27 | NA | CASSSWGRGGIETQYF | TGTGCCAGCAGTAGTTGGGGGCGGGGTGGTATAGAGACCCAGTACTTC
TRBJ1-1 | TRBD1 | TRBV6-2/TRBV6-3 | NA | CASSGVQGASTEAFF | TGTGCCAGCAGTGGGGTTCAGGGGGCGAGCACTGAAGCTTTCTTT
TRBJ2-7 | NA | TRBV5-1 | few | CASSLGSPAYEQYF | TGCGCCAGCAGCCTTGGGTCCCCGGCCTACGAGCAGTACTTC
TRBJ2-1 | NA | TRBV4-1 | NA | CASSQDLRSSYNEQFF | TGCGCCAGCAGCCAAGATCTTCGCAGCTCCTACAATGAGCAGTTCTTC